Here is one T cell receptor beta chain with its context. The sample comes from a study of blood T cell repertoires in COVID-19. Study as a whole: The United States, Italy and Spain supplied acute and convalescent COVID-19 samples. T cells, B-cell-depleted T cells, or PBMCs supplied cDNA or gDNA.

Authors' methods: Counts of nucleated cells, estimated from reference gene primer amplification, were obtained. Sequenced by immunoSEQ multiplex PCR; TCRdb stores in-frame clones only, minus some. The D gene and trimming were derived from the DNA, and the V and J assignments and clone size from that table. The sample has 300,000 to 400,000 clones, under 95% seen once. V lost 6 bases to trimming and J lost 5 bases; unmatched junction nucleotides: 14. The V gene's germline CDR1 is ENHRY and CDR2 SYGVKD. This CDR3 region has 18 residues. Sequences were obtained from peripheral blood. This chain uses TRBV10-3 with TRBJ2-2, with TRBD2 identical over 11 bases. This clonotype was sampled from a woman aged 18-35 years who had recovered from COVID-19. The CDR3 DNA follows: TGTGCCATCAGCCTGACGGACGTAGCGGGAGGGTCAACCGGGGAGCTGTTTTTT. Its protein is CAISLTDVAGGSTGELFF.